A selection of T cell receptor beta chains follows, all from one sample in a study of blood T cell repertoires in COVID-19. Clones were sequenced by immunoSEQ multiplex PCR, and TCRdb holds only the in-frame ones, with some missing. Among 150,000 or so clones listed, about four fifths were seen once. Input material: peripheral blood. The origin of the receptors is a man between 35 and 55 years old who had recovered from COVID-19. Both conserved end residues are trimmed from each CDR3.

J | V | CDR3
TRBJ1-2 | TRBV4-2 | ASSQSHGAGGRNYGYT
TRBJ2-2 | TRBV10-3 | AISEPRQGRTGELF
TRBJ2-4 | TRBV19 | ASKGNIQY
TRBJ2-1 | TRBV9 | ASSAGLASYNEQF
TRBJ1-4 | TRBV28 | ASSFDRGRKLF
TRBJ2-2 | TRBV7-2 | ASTQIGSPAGELF
TRBJ2-1 | TRBV7-2 | ASSTPGTNEQF
TRBJ1-5 | TRBV4-2 | ASSPGQGRQPQH
TRBJ2-2 | TRBV28 | ASSSSGMNTGELF
TRBJ2-5 | TRBV7-8 | ASSGGTSGQETQY
TRBJ2-3 | TRBV28 | ASSSRLDRVADTQY
TRBJ2-2 | TRBV3-1/TRBV3-2 | ASSHRIRGRAGTGELF
TRBJ1-1 | TRBV5-5 | ASSFTHDTEAF
TRBJ1-1 | TRBV19 | ASSIRGGTEAF
TRBJ1-4 | TRBV7-9 | ASSRDRENEKLF
TRBJ1-1 | TRBV19 | ASSIDPDRGLEAF
TRBJ1-2 | TRBV28 | ASSSGTGEGYT
TRBJ1-4 | TRBV30 | AWSWTGATNEKLF
TRBJ2-5 | TRBV9 | ASSVRTGGEETQY
TRBJ2-7 | TRBV15 | ATSPHRDRTPNEQY
TRBJ2-3 | TRBV14 | ASSQVPADTQY
TRBJ1-1 | TRBV6-5 | ASSNRDRGPTEAF
TRBJ2-5 | TRBV4-3 | ASSAPAAGGRETQY
TRBJ2-1 | TRBV24-1 | ATSDRRDYNEQF
TRBJ2-3 | TRBV7-8 | ASSFSGREDTQY